The clone carrying this TCR beta chain was counted once. These data are taken from a study of shared clonotypes between healthy human individuals. Donors were Caucasian adults residing in Nashville, Tennessee, USA. Germline loops: CDR1 LGHNA, CDR2 YSLEER. With 4 bases clipped from V and 1 base from J, the junction kept 5 bases outside the gene matches. This CDR3 has 15 residues. Sequencing was performed with immunoSEQ multiplex PCR; in TCRdb, only in-frame clones are kept and a portion is missing. There are about 690,000 clones in the sample; roughly 91% occur only once, and about 33% lies in the top ten.

J is TRBJ1-1 and V is TRBV4-3; 8 nucleotides agree with TRBD1. Source material: memory CD8+ T cells from PBMCs. Regarding subset: CD45RO+ cells pooled with CCR7-negative TemRA cells. This TCR came from a man in his late teens or twenties in good health. Some clones in this sample may be carry-over from other donors' samples. The CDR3 DNA sequence: TGCGCCAGCAGCCCGGACAGGGAAAAGAACACTGAAGCTTTCTTT. Protein sequence: CASSPDREKNTEAFF.